The 10 T cell receptor beta chains in this list originate from one sample, sequenced in a study of PD-1 blockade in mismatch repair-deficient tumors. Sequenced by immunoSEQ multiplex PCR; TCRdb stores in-frame clones only, minus some. The data contain over 100,000 clones, about 74% of them seen just once; the ten biggest clones take up roughly 4.5%. The sequencing used peripheral blood, collected approximately 14 months after starting pembrolizumab. The receptors shown here come from an adult with mismatch repair-deficient cancer.

With respect to this clone: The junction departs from the called germline gene at one end, perhaps through a read error. This chain joins TRBV7-7 and TRBJ2-5; 8 nucleotides match TRBD2. The CDR3 is made up of 15 amino acids. Germline CDR1 reads SSHAT; CDR2 reads FNYEAQ (reference sequence). The CDR3 spells CASSLGSGTQETQYF. CDR3 DNA sequence: TGTGCTAGCAGCTTAGGTAGCGGGACACAAGAGACCCAGTACTTC. Filled out from reference TRBV7-7 and TRBJ2-5, the complete variable domain reads GAGVSQSPRYKVTKRGQDVTLRCDPISSHATLYWYQQALGQGPEFLTYFNYEAQPDKSGLPSDRFSAERPEGSISTLTIQRTEQRDSAMYRCASSLGSGTQETQYFGPGTRLLVL.

The chain links TRBV11-3 to TRBJ2-5, with D possibly matching TRBD1 (6 bases). The CDR3 has 13 residues. Germline V gives CDR1 SGHNT, CDR2 YENEEA. With 2 bases removed from V and 4 bases from J, the gap between germline ends came to 8 bases. The CDR3 DNA reads TGTGCCAGCAGCTTACACAGGGTAGAGACCCAGTACTTC. Its translation: CASSLHRVETQYF.

The chain carries TRBV30 and TRBJ2-1; 12 nucleotides match TRBD2. Germline assignment: CDR1 GTSNPN and CDR2 SVGIG (reference sequence). The CDR3 extends over 16 amino acids. J lost 6 bases, V lost 4 bases, and 10 bases had no gene match. Written as DNA, the CDR3 is TGTGCCTGGACCAGGACTAGCGGGAAAAAGGGCAATGAGCAGTTCTTC. It is translated as CAWTRTSGKKGNEQFF.

The chain joins TRBV15 to TRBJ1-2; D remains ambiguous. The CDR3 is 15 residues long. With 0 bases removed from V and 4 bases from J, the gap between germline ends came to 12 bases. Germline assignment: CDR1 LNHNV and CDR2 YYDKDF (reference sequence). For the CDR3, the DNA is TGTGCCACCAGCAGAGATCCGTCTCTCGGCTATGGCTACACCTTC. Protein sequence: CATSRDPSLGYGYTF.

V gene TRBV19 combines with J gene TRBJ2-7; 7 bases match TRBD2. V lost 6 bases and J lost 5; bases outside the gene matches: 7. The CDR3 runs 13 residues. From germline, CDR1 is LNHDA and CDR2 SQIVND (reference sequence). CDR3 nucleotides: TGTGCCAGTAGGATGGGCGGGAGTAACGAGCAGTACTTC. Its protein is CASRMGGSNEQYF.

The V gene is TRBV27, the J gene TRBJ1-5, with unresolved D. The CDR3 totals 12 residues. Trimming removed 8 bases from V and 2 bases from J, with 7 bases in between. Germline CDR1 is MNHEY and CDR2 is SMNVEV (reference sequence). CDR3 in DNA: TGTGCCAGCCGTATGGGCAATCAGCCCCAGCATTTT. Residues: CASRMGNQPQHF.

The V and J genes are TRBV6-5 and TRBJ2-7; tentatively, D is TRBD1 (5 bases). CDR1 MNHEY and CDR2 SVGAGI come from the germline V gene. This CDR3 has 14 amino acids. Deletions cut 3 bases from V and 2 bases from J, with 11 bases between. The CDR3 reads CASSYLVRAYEQYF. In DNA, the CDR3 is TGTGCCAGCAGTTATTTGGTCAGGGCCTACGAGCAGTACTTC.

The chain couples TRBV9 to TRBJ1-3, with D possibly being TRBD1 (5 bases). CDR1 SGDLS and CDR2 YYNGEE come from the germline V gene. The CDR3 is 14 residues long. With 4 bases removed from V and 0 bases from J, the gap between germline ends came to 8 bases. The CDR3 region is CASSSGGSGNTIYF. CDR3 DNA sequence: TGTGCCAGCAGCTCGGGGGGCTCTGGAAACACCATATATTTT. The variable domain in full, with the rest retrieved from reference TRBV9 and TRBJ1-3, is DSGVTQTPKHLITATGQRVTLRCSPRSGDLSVYWYQQSLDQGLQFLIQYYNGEERAKGNILERFSAQQFPDLHSELNLSSLELGDSALYFCASSSGGSGNTIYFGEGSWLTVV.

A word on this clone: The junction shows a germline mismatch at one end, possibly a read error. CDR3 sequence: CASSPVDSLTQHF. CDR3 nucleotide sequence: TGTGCCAGCAGCCCTGTTGACAGCCTCACGCAACACTTC. The V call is TRBV5-6, the J call TRBJ2-7, with a possible D match to TRBD1 (5 bases). Germline CDR1 is SGHDT and CDR2 is YYEEEE. This CDR3 region has 13 residues.

The chain is built from TRBV9 and TRBJ2-1, with 10 positions matching TRBD2. Per the germline V gene, CDR1 is SGDLS and CDR2 is YYNGEE. Unmatched junction bases numbered 7, after V lost 0 bases and J lost 10 bases. The CDR3 has 15 amino acids. The CDR3 loop reads CASSVEASGRGEQFF. In DNA, the CDR3 is TGTGCCAGCAGCGTAGAGGCTAGCGGGAGAGGGGAGCAGTTCTTC.